The 21 T cell receptor beta chains in this list originate from one sample, sequenced in a study of identical twins. TCRdb re-analysed the 5' RACE reads in MiXCR, keeping a single row per CDR3 protein. The sample lists 350,000 to 500,000 distinct CDR3 sequences, 18% occurring once. Input material: naive T cells sorted from blood. The receptors originated from a man aged 45-60 years in good health.

The chain employs TRBV27 and TRBJ2-7; 10 bases line up with TRBD2. Germline trimming cut 4 bases from V and 2 bases from J; bases unmatched to any gene: 14. Germline lookup yields CDR1 MNHEY and CDR2 SMNVEV (reference sequence). This CDR3 spans 18 amino acids. The CDR3 nucleotides are TGTGCCAGCAGTTCCCTGGACAGGACTAGCGGATCCACCTACGAGCAGTACTTC. It is translated as CASSSLDRTSGSTYEQYF.

The genes are TRBV7-3 and TRBJ2-1; TRBD1 might be the D (6 bases). Germline V CDR1 and CDR2: SGHTA, FQGTGA. The CDR3 contains 15 residues. Between the trimmed V and J ends, which lost 5 bases and 7 bases, there was a span of 18 bases. The CDR3 loop reads CASSPVQGPRNEQFF. In DNA, the CDR3 is TGTGCCAGCAGCCCTGTACAGGGTCCCCGGAATGAGCAGTTCTTC. Complete variable domain (other parts from reference TRBV7-3 and TRBJ2-1): GAGVSQTPSNKVTEKGKYVELRCDPISGHTALYWYRQSLGQGPEFLIYFQGTGAADDSGLPNDRFFAVRPEGSVSTLKIQRTERGDSAVYLCASSPVQGPRNEQFFGPGTRLTVL.

This clonotype has just a few counts. One end of the junction varies from germline; a read error may be responsible. The chain employs TRBV12-3 or TRBV12-4 and TRBJ2-5; D unresolved. The CDR3 has 17 residues. In DNA, the CDR3 is TGTGCCAGCAGCTTAGGGTTCCAAGAGGTTTTTGGGGAGACCCAGTACTTC. Translation gives CASSLGFQEVFGETQYF.

Only a few counts were recorded for this clonotype. The chain recombines TRBV11-1 with TRBJ2-6; D not resolved. The CDR3 runs to 18 residues. V lost 6 bases, J lost 0 bases, and 18 bases lay in between. Germline assignment: CDR1 SGHAT and CDR2 FQDESV (reference sequence). In DNA, the CDR3 is TGTGCCAGCAGTTCACTCCGAGGCAGGAGCTCTGGGGCCAACGTCCTGACTTTC. Protein product: CASSSLRGRSSGANVLTF.

This clonotype was counted between two and nine times. The chain uses TRBV20-1 and TRBJ1-3, with TRBD1 matching 8 bases. The CDR3 spans 12 residues. V was pared by 6 bases and J by 4 bases, with 2 bases of the junction left unmatched. Germline CDR1 reads DFQATT; CDR2 reads SNEGSKA (reference sequence). The chain's CDR3 is CSARDRGNTIYF. CDR3 nucleotides: TGCAGTGCCCGGGACAGGGGAAACACCATATATTTT.

The chain carries TRBV28 and TRBJ2-3; D perhaps matches TRBD1 (6 bases). The CDR3 totals 16 residues. Trimming left V 2 bases short and J 1 base short, with 13 bases between. CDR1 and CDR2 (germline): MDHEN, SYDVKM. The CDR3 protein is CASSLIGTGRTDTQYF. The CDR3 DNA follows: TGTGCCAGCAGTTTAATAGGCACAGGGCGCACAGATACGCAGTATTTT. The full variable domain, completed using reference TRBV28 and TRBJ2-3, is DVKVTQSSRYLVKRTGEKVFLECVQDMDHENMFWYRQDPGLGLRLIYFSYDVKMKEKGDIPEGYSVSREKKERFSLILESASTNQTSMYLCASSLIGTGRTDTQYFGPGTRLTVL.

This rearrangement joins TRBV27 to TRBJ2-1, with 15 positions matching TRBD2. CDR1 and CDR2 from the germline V gene are MNHEY and SMNVEV (reference sequence). The CDR3 sequence is 21 residues long. The trim removed 0 bases at V and 0 bases at J, leaving 9 bases unmatched. CDR3 sequence: CASSLSDGLAGGGSSYNEQFF. The CDR3 region has the DNA TGTGCCAGCAGTTTATCCGATGGACTAGCGGGAGGGGGGAGCTCCTACAATGAGCAGTTCTTC.

This clonotype was detected ten times or more. The chain couples TRBV5-1 to TRBJ2-4; TRBD2 matches 9 bases. The CDR3 is 15 amino acids. V was clipped by 4 bases and J by 8 bases; unmatched bases: 10. Germline V lookup: CDR1 SGHRS, CDR2 YFSETQ. The CDR3 loop is CASSRGRGRDDIQYF. CDR3 nucleotide sequence: TGCGCCAGCAGCCGCGGGAGGGGGCGCGATGACATTCAGTACTTC.

In its sample, this clonotype was seen many times. The chain combines TRBV24-1 with TRBJ2-1; D is possibly TRBD1 (6 bases). Germline V CDR1 and CDR2: KGHDR, SFDVKD. The CDR3 totals 15 residues. Trimming removed 4 bases at V and 5 bases at J, with 14 bases between. The CDR3 region has the DNA TGTGCCACCAGTGACACCAGGGGACCCAACAATGAGCAGTTCTTC. Protein: CATSDTRGPNNEQFF.

This CDR3 is CASSLGRRGEAFF. CDR3 in DNA: TGCGCCAGCAGCCTAGGCCGGCGAGGTGAAGCTTTCTTT. The chain couples TRBV4-1 to TRBJ1-1; D gene unclear. The CDR3 is 13 amino acids. The V end lost 4 bases, the J end lost 7 bases, and 13 bases lay between the germline ends. CDR1 and CDR2 (germline): MGHRA, YSYEKL.

This clonotype was observed a few times. The chain carries TRBV12-3 or TRBV12-4 and TRBJ1-1; no definite D call. The CDR3 totals 13 residues. V lost 4 bases and J 4 bases, leaving 10 bases between the germline ends. CDR3 amino acids: CASSSGQITEAFF. DNA for the CDR3: TGTGCCAGCAGTTCGGGCCAGATCACTGAAGCTTTCTTT.

The sample holds one count of this clonotype. The rearrangement uses TRBV30 and TRBJ2-1, with D possibly matching TRBD1 (6 bases). The CDR3 has 12 residues. Germline lookup yields CDR1 GTSNPN and CDR2 SVGIG (reference sequence). Between the trimmed V and J ends, which lost 1 base and 5 bases, there was a span of 6 bases. CDR3 nucleotide sequence: TGTGCCTGGAGTGGGACAGACAATGAGCAGTTCTTC. Translated, it gives CAWSGTDNEQFF.

This clonotype has only a few counts. V and J are TRBV29-1 and TRBJ2-7; 9 bases line up with TRBD2. This CDR3 spans 14 amino acids. Germline V lookup: CDR1 SQVTM, CDR2 ANQGSEA. Trimming took 6 bases from V and 2 from J; bases not matched to a gene: 8. The CDR3 region is CSVTATSGPYEQYF. The CDR3 coding sequence is TGCAGCGTCACCGCGACTAGCGGTCCCTACGAGCAGTACTTC.

This CDR3 is CASSYSRYTGELFF. The CDR3 DNA sequence: TGTGCCAGCAGTTACTCGCGATACACCGGGGAGCTGTTTTTT. This chain connects TRBV6-5 to TRBJ2-2; D gene unclear. This CDR3 is built from 14 residues. Between the trimmed V and J ends, which lost 0 bases and 3 bases, there was a span of 5 bases. Per the germline V gene, CDR1 is MNHEY and CDR2 is SVGAGI.

This clonotype was seen only a few times. This chain connects TRBV5-1 to TRBJ2-3; possible D gene TRBD2, 6 bases. Germline values: CDR1 SGHRS, CDR2 YFSETQ. The CDR3 is 17 residues long. Trimming took 4 bases from V and 1 from J, leaving 19 bases between them. The CDR3 coding sequence is TGCGCCAGCAGCCCACAAGCGGGTGTGGCCCGCACAGATACGCAGTATTTT. Amino acids: CASSPQAGVARTDTQYF.

This clonotype has only a few counts. The chain links TRBV5-1 to TRBJ2-2, with no clear D. This CDR3 is built from 16 residues. V lost 0 bases to trimming and J lost 0 bases, with 9 bases between them. Germline CDR1 is SGHRS and CDR2 is YFSETQ. DNA for the CDR3: TGCGCCAGCAGCTTGGTGAACAGCGCGAACACCGGGGAGCTGTTTTTT. Amino acid sequence: CASSLVNSANTGELFF. The variable domain in full, completed from reference TRBV5-1 and TRBJ2-2, reads KAGVTQTPRYLIKTRGQQVTLSCSPISGHRSVSWYQQTPGQGLQFLFEYFSETQRNKGNFPGRFSGRQFSNSRSEMNVSTLELGDSALYLCASSLVNSANTGELFFGEGSRLTVL.

The table lists this clonotype with a few counts. The chain links TRBV15 to TRBJ2-1; D might be TRBD2 (7 bases). V shed 3 bases and J shed 6 bases, with 15 bases lying between them. Germline CDR1 LNHNV, CDR2 YYDKDF (reference sequence). CDR3 length: 15 amino acids. This CDR3 is CATSRALGGPNEQFF. The CDR3 nucleotides are TGTGCCACCAGCAGGGCGCTCGGGGGGCCCAATGAGCAGTTCTTC.

V and J are TRBV12-3 or TRBV12-4 and TRBJ2-5, with 9 bases matching TRBD2. The CDR3 length is 22 residues. The J segment lost 5 bases and the V segment lost 0 bases, leaving 25 bases of the junction unmatched. The CDR3 sequence is CASSLAHTTGSDKRGDGETQYF. CDR3 sequence (DNA): TGTGCCAGCAGTTTAGCTCACACGACAGGCTCGGACAAGCGGGGGGATGGCGAGACCCAGTACTTC.

The rearrangement links TRBV28 to TRBJ1-5; D call uncertain. Germline CDR1 is MDHEN and CDR2 is SYDVKM. The CDR3 has 15 amino acids. V lost 2 bases, J lost 1 base, and 9 bases lay in between. The CDR3 DNA follows: TGTGCCAGCAGTTTAACCATCGGGAGCAATCAGCCCCAGCATTTT. Translated, it gives CASSLTIGSNQPQHF.

This clonotype was seen a few times. V gene TRBV30 combines with J gene TRBJ2-2, with D uncertain. V lost 0 bases and J 2 bases, leaving 7 bases between the germline ends. Germline CDR1 reads GTSNPN; CDR2 reads SVGIG (reference sequence). The CDR3 sequence is 14 residues long. The CDR3 nucleotides read TGTGCCTGGAGTGTACCAGAAAACACCGGGGAGCTGTTTTTT. Its translation: CAWSVPENTGELFF.

The V and J genes are TRBV5-1 and TRBJ2-1; 8 nucleotides line up with TRBD1. Germline V gene sequence: CDR1 SGHRS, CDR2 YFSETQ. V was pared by 10 bases and J by 5 bases, with 11 bases of the junction left unmatched. The CDR3 is made up of 14 amino acids. CDR3 amino acids: CASHTGTGDNEQFF. The CDR3 DNA sequence: TGCGCCTCACACACCGGGACAGGTGACAATGAGCAGTTCTTC.